The sequence of this TCR beta chain was determined in a study of T-cell reconstitution after alpha-beta-depleted transplantation in children. A word on this clonotype: Its antigen remains unknown.

Study findings and constraints: Day-60 TCRbeta diversity that was high in some patients was derived from surviving recipient T cells and thymic progenitors.

The authors prepared the TCRbeta library with unique molecular identifiers. A single record per CDR3 protein comes from TCRdb applying MiXCR to the PCR reads. The data show roughly 82,000 distinct CDR3 sequences, 13% to 15% seen once. The CDR3 extends over 13 amino acids. The V segment lost 7 bases and the J segment 4 bases; nucleotides outside the gene matches: 7. This sequence joins TRBV12-3 or TRBV12-4 and TRBJ2-7; 7 positions match TRBD1. The sequence came from a male patient between 2 and 10 years old who had a stem cell transplant for acute lymphoblastic leukemia, so the T cells may come from the graft donor. The input for sequencing was PBMCs, mostly from graft donor cells, taken 180 days after TCRalphabeta/CD19-depleted stem cell transplant. The CDR3 here is CASTWTGAYEQYF. For the CDR3, the DNA is TGTGCCAGCACCTGGACAGGTGCATACGAGCAGTACTTC.